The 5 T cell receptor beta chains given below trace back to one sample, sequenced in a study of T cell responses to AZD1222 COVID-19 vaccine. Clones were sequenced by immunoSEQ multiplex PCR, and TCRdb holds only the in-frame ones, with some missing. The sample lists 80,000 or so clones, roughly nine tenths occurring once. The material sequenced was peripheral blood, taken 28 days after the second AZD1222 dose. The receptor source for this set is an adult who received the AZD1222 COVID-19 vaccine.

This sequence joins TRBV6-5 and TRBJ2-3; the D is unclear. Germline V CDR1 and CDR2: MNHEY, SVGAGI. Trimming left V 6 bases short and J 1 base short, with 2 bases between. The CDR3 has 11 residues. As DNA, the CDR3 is TGTGCCAGCAGACGCACAGATACGCAGTATTTT. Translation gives CASRRTDTQYF.

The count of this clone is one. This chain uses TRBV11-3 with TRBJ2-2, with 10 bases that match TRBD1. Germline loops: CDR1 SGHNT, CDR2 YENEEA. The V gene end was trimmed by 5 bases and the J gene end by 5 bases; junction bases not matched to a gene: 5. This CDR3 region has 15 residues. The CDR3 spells CASSRRDRGTGELFF. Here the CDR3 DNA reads TGTGCCAGCAGCCGGAGGGACAGGGGAACCGGGGAGCTGTTTTTT.

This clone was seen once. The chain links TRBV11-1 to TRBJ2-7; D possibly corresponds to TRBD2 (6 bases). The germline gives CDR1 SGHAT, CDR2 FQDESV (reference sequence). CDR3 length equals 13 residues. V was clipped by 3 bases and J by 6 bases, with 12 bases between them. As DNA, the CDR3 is TGTGCCAGCAGCTTCGTGGAGGGAAGCGAGCAGTACTTC. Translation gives CASSFVEGSEQYF.

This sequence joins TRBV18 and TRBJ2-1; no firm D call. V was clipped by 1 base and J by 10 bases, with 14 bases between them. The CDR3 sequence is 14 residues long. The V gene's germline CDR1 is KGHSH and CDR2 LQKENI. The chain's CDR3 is CASSPLLGLEEQFF. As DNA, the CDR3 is TGTGCCAGCTCACCACTCCTAGGGTTGGAAGAGCAGTTCTTC. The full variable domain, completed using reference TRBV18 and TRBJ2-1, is NAGVMQNPRHLVRRRGQEARLRCSPMKGHSHVYWYRQLPEEGLKFMVYLQKENIIDESGMPKERFSAEFPKEGPSILRIQQVVRGDSAAYFCASSPLLGLEEQFFGPGTRLTVL.

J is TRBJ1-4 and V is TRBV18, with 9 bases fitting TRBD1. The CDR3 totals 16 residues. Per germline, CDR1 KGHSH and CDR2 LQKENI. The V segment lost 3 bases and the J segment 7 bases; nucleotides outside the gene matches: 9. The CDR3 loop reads CASSPGLQGAREKLFF. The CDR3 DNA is TGTGCCAGCTCACCGGGTTTACAGGGGGCGCGTGAAAAACTGTTTTTT. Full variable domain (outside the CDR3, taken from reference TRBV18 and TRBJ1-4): NAGVMQNPRHLVRRRGQEARLRCSPMKGHSHVYWYRQLPEEGLKFMVYLQKENIIDESGMPKERFSAEFPKEGPSILRIQQVVRGDSAAYFCASSPGLQGAREKLFFGSGTQLSVL.